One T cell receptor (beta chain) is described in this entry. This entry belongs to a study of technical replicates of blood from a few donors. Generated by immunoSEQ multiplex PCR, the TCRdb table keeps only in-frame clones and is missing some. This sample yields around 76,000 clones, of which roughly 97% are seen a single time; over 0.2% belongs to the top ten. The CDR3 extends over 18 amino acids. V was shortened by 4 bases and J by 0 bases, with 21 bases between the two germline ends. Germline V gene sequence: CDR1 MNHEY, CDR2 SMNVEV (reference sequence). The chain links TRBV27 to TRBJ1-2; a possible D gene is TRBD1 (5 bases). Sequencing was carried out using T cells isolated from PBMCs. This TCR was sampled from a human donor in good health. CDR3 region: CASSSHRGLHFANYGYTF. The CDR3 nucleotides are TGTGCCAGCAGTTCACACCGGGGACTTCACTTCGCTAACTATGGCTACACCTTC.